The 2 T cell receptor beta chains presented below share a single source sample, sequenced in a study of OX40 agonist ivuxolimab in advanced cancers. Libraries were prepared by immunoSEQ multiplex PCR; TCRdb keeps only in-frame clonotypes and omits some of them. The table has about 68,000 clones, around nine tenths seen once. The specimen comprised CD4+ or CD8+ T cells sorted from blood, sampled in a trial of the OX40 agonist ivuxolimab. These receptors were collected from an adult with an advanced solid tumor such as melanoma, head and neck, liver or kidney cancer.

V gene TRBV6-5 combines with J gene TRBJ2-1; either TRBD1 or TRBD2 may supply D (5 bases each). CDR3 length equals 14 residues. Germline V CDR1 and CDR2: MNHEY, SVGAGI. Trimming stripped 6 bases from V and 3 bases from J, with 12 bases between. This chain's CDR3 is CASSRGRGYNEQFF. In DNA form, the CDR3 reads TGTGCCAGCAGCCGGGGACGGGGCTACAATGAGCAGTTCTTC.

This chain uses TRBV7-9 with TRBJ2-2; 10 nucleotides line up with TRBD1. Germline CDR1 is SEHNR and CDR2 is FQNEAQ (reference sequence). V was pared by 5 bases and J by 5 bases, with 11 bases of the junction left unmatched. The CDR3 has 17 residues. The CDR3 DNA follows: TGTGCCAGCAGCACCCGGACAGGGGGAGACCAAACCGGGGAGCTGTTTTTT. Protein product: CASSTRTGGDQTGELFF.